These T cell receptor beta chains were read from a single sample in a study of T cells after yellow fever vaccination. TCRdb processed the 5' RACE reads anew with MiXCR; each CDR3 protein has one entry. The sample gives hundreds of thousands of distinct CDR3 sequences, 3.6% of which show up once; about 20% is in the top ten. The source material was PBMCs, sampled on the day of the yellow fever booster vaccination. The receptors stem from a man between 18 and 29 years old who received the YFV17D yellow fever vaccine. Each CDR3 is given with its conserved first and last residue. The order of the fields is clone size, V gene, D gene, J gene, CDR3 DNA, CDR3 protein. D genes are given only for firm matches. Size values are once, few and many counts, or a class for expanded clones, and some rows have none.

>NA|TRBV24-1|TRBD2|TRBJ2-1
TGTGCCACCAGTGAGGGGGGGTTGGACAATGAGCAGTTCTTC
CATSEGGLDNEQFF
>many|TRBV4-3|NA|TRBJ1-5
TGCGCCAGCAGCCAACGGGGCGGTCAGCCCCAGCATTTT
CASSQRGGQPQHF
>many|TRBV5-1|NA|TRBJ1-6
TGCGCCAGCAGCTTGGCAGGTCCGATCTCACCCCTCCACTTT
CASSLAGPISPLHF
>NA|TRBV20-1|TRBD2|TRBJ2-5
TGCAGTGCCACACTAGCGGGGGGGCAAGAGACCCAGTACTTC
CSATLAGGQETQYF
>many|TRBV5-1|TRBD1|TRBJ2-1
TGCGCCAGCAGCCTGACAGGGGATGTGTCCTACAATGAGCAGTTCTTC
CASSLTGDVSYNEQFF
>NA|TRBV20-1|TRBD1|TRBJ2-1
TGCAGTGCTCCCCGGGACAGGGACTACAATGAGCAGTTCTTC
CSAPRDRDYNEQFF
>many|TRBV5-1|NA|TRBJ2-5
TGCGCCAGCAGCTTGGGGGGGGGCGAAGAGACCCAGTACTTC
CASSLGGGEETQYF
>many|TRBV20-1|NA|TRBJ2-5
TGCAGTGCTAGAGATCCCTTAGGAGAGACCCAGTACTTC
CSARDPLGETQYF
>few|TRBV7-2|TRBD1|TRBJ2-5
TGTGCCAGCAGCTTAGGAGACAGGGTACGAGAGACCCAGTACTTC
CASSLGDRVRETQYF
>many|TRBV4-3|NA|TRBJ1-1
TGCGCCAGCAGCCAAGGCGGGCGCAGGGGAAACACTGAAGCTTTCTTT
CASSQGGRRGNTEAFF
>many|TRBV7-9|NA|TRBJ2-1
TGTGCCAGCAGCTTCGGTTATGAGCAGTTCTTC
CASSFGYEQFF
>NA|TRBV6-6|NA|TRBJ1-5
TGTGCCAGCAGTTACTCTAGCAATCAGCCCCAGCATTTT
CASSYSSNQPQHF
>many|TRBV6-6|NA|TRBJ1-5
TGTGCCAGCAGTTACGGGGGGAGCAATCAGCCCCAGCATTTT
CASSYGGSNQPQHF
>many|TRBV5-6|TRBD1|TRBJ1-5
TGTGCCAGCAGCTTCGGACAGGGTCAGACGCCCCAGCATTTT
CASSFGQGQTPQHF
>few|TRBV27|TRBD1|TRBJ2-1
TGTGCCAGCAGGAAACAGGGGCCCCTCTCCTACAATGAGCAGTTCTTC
CASRKQGPLSYNEQFF
>few|TRBV20-1|NA|TRBJ2-4
TGCAGTGTTCTAGGTGGCTCTACGTTGGCCAAAAACATTCAGTACTTC
CSVLGGSTLAKNIQYF
>few|TRBV7-8|NA|TRBJ1-2
TGTGCCAGCAGCTGGAGACGGGGGAATGGCTACACCTTC
CASSWRRGNGYTF
>many|TRBV20-1|TRBD2|TRBJ2-1
TGCAGTGTCAGCGGGGGGCTCAATGAGCAGTTCTTC
CSVSGGLNEQFF
>few|TRBV6-2/TRBV6-3|TRBD1|TRBJ2-2
TGTGCCAGCGAAACACTAGACAGGGCGGACACCGGGGAGCTGTTTTTT
CASETLDRADTGELFF
>NA|TRBV9|NA|TRBJ2-2
TGTGCCAGCAGCGCTACTCTAGCGAACACCGGGGAGCTGTTTTTT
CASSATLANTGELFF
>many|TRBV20-1|NA|TRBJ1-2
TGCAGTGCTAGAGATGACGGGGGCAGCTATGGCTACACCTTC
CSARDDGGSYGYTF
>few|TRBV20-1|NA|TRBJ2-3
TGCAGTGCCTGGCTAAACACAGATACGCAGTATTTT
CSAWLNTDTQYF
>many|TRBV2|NA|TRBJ2-7
TGTGCCAGCAGTGAAGCGACACAGTCGAGCTCCTACGAGCAGTACTTC
CASSEATQSSSYEQYF
>few|TRBV7-9|TRBD1|TRBJ2-5
TGTGCCAGCAGCAATGGACAGGCCGGGAAGACCCAGTACTTC
CASSNGQAGKTQYF
>few|TRBV6-5|TRBD1|TRBJ1-2
TGTGCCAGCAGTTACGCCGGGACAGCGGCTGGCTACACCTTC
CASSYAGTAAGYTF
>NA|TRBV4-1|NA|TRBJ2-4
TGCGCCAGCAGCCAAGATAACAGGATCTTCGGTAGGGCCAAAAACATTCAGTACTTC
CASSQDNRIFGRAKNIQYF
>many|TRBV12-3/TRBV12-4|NA|TRBJ1-2
TGTGCCAGCAGCCCAGGGGACTATGGCTACACCTTC
CASSPGDYGYTF
>many|TRBV7-2|TRBD1|TRBJ2-1
TGTGCCAGCAGCTCGCTTCCGGGACAGCCCCACAATGAGCAGTTCTTC
CASSSLPGQPHNEQFF
>few|TRBV5-1|NA|TRBJ1-1
TGCGCCAGCAGCTTGGGGGAGAGTGAAGCTTTCTTT
CASSLGESEAFF
>many|TRBV5-1|TRBD1|TRBJ1-4
TGCGCCAGCGGCCTCGGACAGGGTAATGAAAAACTGTTTTTT
CASGLGQGNEKLFF